The present TCR beta chain was sequenced within a study of shared clonotypes between healthy human individuals (dated by TCRdb to about 2020). Regarding the complete study: The cohort comprised a couple of women and three men aged 18 to 49 years. Per donor, leukapheresis produced somewhere between about 0.85 and 10 billion PBMCs. Blood TCR repertoires of about 5 healthy adults were deeply sequenced to estimate repertoire size and the extent of clonotype sharing between individuals. Different laboratories and diverse techniques were used to prepare libraries and sequence TCR repertoires, to increase sequencing depth and limit assay-specific biases. For each donor, three plates each were used for CD4 naive and CD4 memory, two plates were used for CD8 naive, and one plate was used for CD8 memory.

CD8 naive samples were CD45RO-negative cells positively selected for CCR7, giving a CD45RA+CCR7+ population that excluded TemRA cells. Donors were healthy HIV-negative adults with no recently reported acute infections or vaccinations. Only Caucasian adults living in Nashville, Tennessee, USA were represented among the donors. After blood collection by leukapheresis, PBMCs were isolated using Ficoll-Histopaque density gradient centrifugation and then cryopreserved in the vapor phase of liquid nitrogen. Purity and quantity of every magnetically sorted T cell population were checked by analytical flow cytometry. Each sorted fraction had its genomic DNA isolated and then quantified by UV absorbance on a Nanodrop 2000c. Using the deep immunoSEQ assay, TCR CDR3 regions were amplified from genomic DNA by multiplex PCR. Genomic DNA extracted from each cell subset was distributed evenly over all wells of several immunoSEQ 96-well plates, and each plate served as one replicate. For sorted subsets, each replicate PCR was loaded with 200 ng genomic DNA, equivalent to some 31,000 T cell genomes. Purified libraries were measured with a Qubit 3.0 fluorometer, size-checked on a Bioanalyzer 2100, and measured again with the KAPA Library Quantification kit. Every immunoSEQ 96-well plate was sequenced on a separate single-read 150-cycle Illumina NextSeq 550 flow cell. As for the original processing: The immunoSEQ output contained only junctional sequences without quality scores, so filtering could not match that applied to full-length reads. To assign V/J genes and CDR3, sequences were annotated using PyIR, a Python wrapper for IgBLAST v1.9, with IMGT germline references. Reads were removed for weak V/J assignments (E-value above 1e-6), missing CDR3, stop codons, out-of-frame junctions, or ambiguous translated residues. V3J clonotypes were defined as sequences sharing an identical inferred V gene, J gene, and CDR3 amino acid sequence. To compute the percentage overlap between repertoires, the number of shared unique clonotypes was divided by the size of the smaller repertoire. Three approaches were used to assess repertoire richness: RTK rarefaction, the Chao1 estimator, and Recon v2.1 estimates of unobserved clonotypes. OLGA was used to compute generation probabilities for all TCRbeta clonotypes that the gDNA method yielded from four donors. The table comes from immuneACCESS by way of TCRdb, which keeps in-frame sequences with V and J called. Part of the clones is missing from these tables; in studies checked, under half for an unresolved V gene and the rest for unknown reasons. The D gene and trimming were derived from the DNA, and the V and J assignments and clone size from that table. The sample data list about 2.1 million clones, and around 93% of these were observed just once. The top ten clonotypes cover over 1.5% of the sample.

About this clone itself: Its binding antigen is unknown. Base qualities are not provided; no much larger clone lies one nucleotide away.

The paper's findings and limits, for the study overall: Around 5.4% of naive CD4, 3% to 4% of naive CD8, about 2.4% of memory CD4, and 0.4% of memory CD8 clonotypes were shared across several donors. Pairwise subsampling led to the expectation that sequencing depth would affect the degree of clonotype sharing among donors. Sampling was restricted to blood, and TCR repertoires in tissues likely differ from the TCR repertoires found in blood. The genetic and exposure-history diversity represented was limited by the small number of donors. Naive subsets generally had larger estimated clonotype richness than memory subsets. Rarefaction of sorted-subset datasets indicated incomplete sequencing despite the large sequencing depth. Higher generation probabilities were observed for clonotypes shared by all four sorted-subset donors than for non-shared clonotypes.

The sequenced sample was naive CD8+ T cells from PBMCs. The cell subset or site label for this specimen denotes: CD45RA+CCR7+. The TCR sequence derives from a man between 18 and 35 years old in good health. Some clones in this sample may be carry-over from other donors' samples.

In nucleotides, the sequence is TGTGCCTGGAGTGAAGGAGGACTTGAAGCTTTCTTT. Its product reads: CAWSEGGLEAFF. The sequence joins TRBV30 to TRBJ1-1; confidence is insufficient to name the D gene. The junction carries 10 bases between V and J, which are trimmed by 1 base and 7 bases respectively. The germline V gene (reference sequence) supplies CDR1 GTSNPN and CDR2 SVGIG. The CDR3 runs 12 residues from the cysteine to the phenylalanine. The only DNA kept is the CDR3, 36 bases in frame from the first base.